This entry concerns a single T cell receptor (beta chain). Its target is unknown. The CDR3 contains 14 residues. V was clipped by 6 bases and J by 3 bases; unmatched bases: 5. Germline CDR1 is MNHNS and CDR2 is SASEGT. The time point was: pre-treatment baseline. This sample was taken from a study of blood T cell dynamics during melanoma immunotherapy. Broader study findings: Immune-effector CD8+ cells best matched cell-free DNA CDR3 sequences and were most clonal.

For sorted CD8+ subsets, all extracted DNA was loaded. The data were produced by immunoSEQ multiplex PCR, yet TCRdb's version contains in-frame clones alone and is incomplete. The sample records 3,000 to 4,500 clones, almost 97% being singletons. This sequence originates from a human donor with melanoma. This specimen consisted of effector memory CD8+ T cells from blood, obtained from a patient treated with checkpoint blockade. The chain combines TRBV6-1 with TRBJ2-1; 7 bases align to TRBD1. The CDR3, as DNA: TGTGCCAGCAGCGATTGGGACAGCTACAATGAGCAGTTCTTC. Protein product: CASSDWDSYNEQFF.